The sequence of this TCR beta chain was determined in a study of T cell responses to AZD1222 COVID-19 vaccine. Study-wide context: Timing groups of about 4 and about 12 weeks for second doses were pooled.

As regards this clone: The target antigen is unknown.

Study-level findings and limits: Rises in breadth and depth of Spike-specific TCRs came after two AZD1222 doses.

CDR1 is SGHAT and CDR2 is FQDESV in the germline V gene (reference sequence). The V gene lost 1 base and the J gene lost 3 bases, with 10 bases spanning the gap. This CDR3 has 14 residues. Only in-frame clones appear in the TCRdb table, and some are missing; sequencing was by immunoSEQ multiplex PCR. The top ten clones hold over 12% of a sample with about 50,000 clones, over 75% of them seen once. The specimen comprised peripheral blood, sampled on day 0 of AZD1222 vaccination. This TCR was sampled from an adult in good health. The rearrangement links TRBV11-1 to TRBJ2-7; D may be TRBD2 (6 bases). CDR3 protein: CASSLEWGLYEQYF. The CDR3 DNA is TGTGCCAGCAGCTTAGAATGGGGACTCTACGAGCAGTACTTC.